This paragraph covers one T cell receptor beta chain sequence. The record originates from a study of graft-versus-host responses after intestinal transplantation. Study-level information: After anti-thymocyte globulin induction, recipients took tacrolimus and steroids for approximately 3 years.

Assay used: immunoSEQ multiplex PCR; TCRdb lists only in-frame clones, some missing. Here the sample spans under 2,000 clones, approximately 65% being singletons. Irradiated, violet-dye-labeled stimulator cells, 200,000 in number, were plated with 200,000 CFSE-labeled responder cells. CDR1 is MNHEY and CDR2 is SMNVEV in the germline V gene (reference sequence). Unmatched junction bases numbered 6, after V lost 5 bases and J lost 0 bases. This CDR3 has 17 amino acids. This receptor was obtained from a human patient who was an organ donor for intestinal transplantation. Sequencing was performed on alloreactive CD8+ T cells from a mixed lymphocyte reaction culture, taken before transplantation. Subset meaning: CFSE-low proliferating T cells sorted from approximately six-day pre-transplant mixed lymphocyte reaction (GvH or HvG direction). The chain uses TRBV27 and TRBJ2-1; 11 bases are shared with TRBD2. This chain's CDR3 is CASSQLAGGYSYNEQFF. The CDR3 DNA sequence: TGTGCCAGCAGTCAGCTAGCGGGGGGTTACTCCTACAATGAGCAGTTCTTC.